The present entry profiles one T cell receptor (beta chain) with its context. These data come from a study of T cell clones after liver transplantation. Assay used: immunoSEQ multiplex PCR; TCRdb lists only in-frame clones, some missing. In the table there are fewer than 85,000 clones, 75% to 85% of which are singletons. Trimming at V came to 1 base and at J to 1 base, leaving 9 bases not matched to a gene. The V gene's germline CDR1 is SGHDN and CDR2 FVKESK. The CDR3 covers 17 residues. The receptor was isolated from a human patient who received a liver transplant. Some T cells may be provided by the graft donor. The chain combines TRBV14 with TRBJ2-7; 8 nucleotides line up with TRBD2. This specimen consisted of CD4+ T cells from blood, obtained 12 months after liver transplant. CDR3: CASSQGSLRGGSYEQYF. The CDR3 DNA sequence: TGTGCCAGCAGCCAAGGGTCCCTCCGGGGGGGTTCCTACGAGCAGTACTTC.